A single sample gave rise to the 29 T cell receptor beta chains below, sequenced in a study of response to subunit inactivated influenza vaccine. From the RT-PCR reads, TCRdb called clonotypes with MiXCR, one entry per CDR3 protein. The sample records 500,000 to 600,000 distinct CDR3 sequences, approximately 15% being singletons. The sequencing here drew on PBMCs from blood, taken approximately 12 days after vaccination. These receptors were collected from a man in his fifties who received an inactivated influenza vaccine.

The table lists this clonotype with a few counts. V usage is TRBV7-2 and J usage is TRBJ2-2; possible D gene TRBD2, 5 bases. Germline V gives CDR1 SGHTA, CDR2 FQGNSA. Between the trimmed V and J ends, which lost 4 bases and 8 bases, there was a span of 14 bases. The CDR3 spans 14 residues. CDR3 nucleotides: TGTGCCAGCAGCTCCTACAACCCGGGGGGGGAGCTGTTTTTT. Encoded protein: CASSSYNPGGELFF.

V usage is TRBV5-5 and J usage is TRBJ2-7, with D possibly being TRBD2 (6 bases). Germline CDR1 is SGHKS and CDR2 is YYEKEE (reference sequence). The V end was cut by 2 bases, the J end by 5 bases, with 11 bases between. The CDR3 consists of 13 residues. The CDR3 DNA reads TGTGCCAGCAGCTTAGGCGGGGAGCACGAGCAGTACTTC. Amino acid sequence: CASSLGGEHEQYF.

The V and J genes are TRBV3-1 and TRBJ2-5; TRBD1 or TRBD2 may be the D gene (5 bases each). V was clipped by 4 bases and J by 2 bases, with 11 bases between them. CDR1 is LGHDT, CDR2 YNNKEL, per germline (reference sequence). The CDR3 runs 14 residues. Here the CDR3 reads CASSPGYRQETQYF. The CDR3 DNA follows: TGTGCCAGCAGCCCGGGGTACAGGCAAGAGACCCAGTACTTC.

The chain links TRBV7-3 to TRBJ2-2; D is possibly TRBD2 (6 bases). The CDR3 sequence is 15 residues long. V was cut by 3 bases and J by 4 bases, with 12 bases left in between. CDR1 SGHTA and CDR2 FQGTGA come from the germline V gene. The CDR3 spells CASSLGPGVTGELFF. CDR3 nucleotides: TGTGCCAGCAGCTTGGGCCCGGGAGTCACCGGGGAGCTGTTTTTT.

This clonotype was observed a few times. CDR3 sequence: CASTLGYTQYF. CDR3 coding DNA: TGTGCCAGCACTCTCGGGTATACGCAGTATTTT. The V and J genes are TRBV6-5 and TRBJ2-3, with D unclear. This CDR3 region has 11 residues. V was shortened by 7 bases and J by 7 bases, with 9 bases between the two germline ends. Germline V CDR1 and CDR2: MNHEY, SVGAGI.

The chain recombines TRBV6-2 or TRBV6-3 with TRBJ2-3, with 7 bases identical to TRBD1. Per germline, CDR1 MNHEY and CDR2 SVGEGT. CDR3 length: 14 residues. J lost 4 bases, V lost 1 base, and 2 bases had no gene match. CDR3 protein: CASSYYRGADTQYF. In DNA, the CDR3 is TGTGCCAGCAGTTACTACAGGGGAGCAGATACGCAGTATTTT.

This clonotype has just a few counts. The chain has TRBV29-1 and TRBJ2-3; D is unresolved. The germline CDR1 and CDR2 sequences are SQVTM and ANQGSEA. The V end was cut by 6 bases, the J end by 0 bases, with 16 bases between. This CDR3 is 15 amino acids long. The CDR3 bases are TGCAGCGTCCTGGGCACGTTCCCTAGCACAGATACGCAGTATTTT. Amino acids: CSVLGTFPSTDTQYF.

This clonotype was counted only a few times. The genes are TRBV6-2 or TRBV6-3 and TRBJ2-7, with D uncertain. The CDR3 spans 14 residues. Trimming took off 4 bases at V and 0 bases at J, with 10 bases between the two ends. CDR1 and CDR2 (germline): MNHEY, SVGEGT. The CDR3 nucleotides read TGTGCCAGCAGTTTCATCAACTTCTCCTACGAGCAGTACTTC. It translates to CASSFINFSYEQYF.

This clonotype occurred many times. The chain carries TRBV10-3 and TRBJ1-1; the match to TRBD1 covers 7 bases. V was clipped by 7 bases and J by 1 base; unmatched bases: 3. This CDR3 is 13 amino acids long. The germline gives CDR1 ENHRY, CDR2 SYGVKD. The CDR3, as DNA: TGTGCCATCAAGGGGGCCCAGAACACTGAAGCTTTCTTT. As protein: CAIKGAQNTEAFF.

The chain employs TRBV11-2 and TRBJ2-1, with D unclear. V was cut by 7 bases and J by 5 bases, with 12 bases left in between. The length of the CDR3 is 13 residues. Per the germline V gene, CDR1 is SGHAT and CDR2 is FQNNGV. The CDR3 nucleotides read TGTGCCAGCACCCTGGGTCCCAACAATGAGCAGTTCTTC. This codes for CASTLGPNNEQFF.

This clonotype was detected a few times. The chain couples TRBV30 to TRBJ2-2; TRBD2 is a possible D gene (6 bases). V lost 3 bases and J lost 6, with 11 bases in between. Germline V gene sequence: CDR1 GTSNPN, CDR2 SVGIG (reference sequence). The CDR3 is 13 amino acids. The DNA for the CDR3 is TGTGCCTGGAGAGCAGGAGGGGCCGGGGAGCTGTTTTTT. Translation: CAWRAGGAGELFF.

This clonotype appeared many times. The V gene is TRBV5-6, the J gene TRBJ1-1; no clear D. The germline CDR1 and CDR2 sequences are SGHDT and YYEEEE. The CDR3 is 15 residues long. The V end was cut by 0 bases, the J end by 0 bases, with 9 bases between. This CDR3 is CASSLVGIMNTEAFF. CDR3 DNA: TGTGCCAGCAGCTTGGTCGGAATCATGAACACTGAAGCTTTCTTT.

The chain couples TRBV9 to TRBJ2-6; maybe TRBD1 (7 bases). This CDR3 region has 17 residues. V lost 4 bases, J lost 1 base, and 15 bases lay in between. Germline assignment: CDR1 SGDLS and CDR2 YYNGEE. The CDR3 loop reads CASSPGGLLSGANVLTF. The CDR3 nucleotides read TGTGCCAGCAGCCCAGGGGGACTTCTTTCTGGGGCCAACGTCCTGACTTTC.

The gene calls are TRBV5-5 and TRBJ2-7, with 8 bases identical to TRBD1. V lost 3 bases to trimming and J lost 3 bases; unmatched junction nucleotides: 8. The CDR3 spans 15 residues. Germline lookup yields CDR1 SGHKS and CDR2 YYEKEE (reference sequence). CDR3 nucleotide sequence: TGTGCCAGCAGCTACCCGGACAGGGAACACTACGAGCAGTACTTC. It translates to CASSYPDREHYEQYF.

This rearrangement joins TRBV20-1 to TRBJ2-3; TRBD2 aligns across 7 bases. The CDR3 has 16 residues. The germline CDR1 and CDR2 sequences are DFQATT and SNEGSKA (reference sequence). V shed 1 base, J shed 4 bases, and the junction held 11 bases outside the gene matches. CDR3 region: CSARGSGVAGADTQYF. In DNA form, the CDR3 reads TGCAGTGCTAGAGGAAGCGGGGTAGCAGGCGCAGATACGCAGTATTTT.

This sequence joins TRBV10-3 and TRBJ1-3; TRBD1 matches at 8 bases. CDR1 and CDR2 from the germline V gene are ENHRY and SYGVKD. CDR3 length equals 15 residues. Germline trimming cut 10 bases from V and 1 base from J; bases unmatched to any gene: 9. The CDR3 DNA is TGTGCCAACCGACAGGGGCTAGAGTCTGGAAACACCATATATTTT. This sequence encodes CANRQGLESGNTIYF.

The chain is built from TRBV15 and TRBJ2-1; 8 positions agree with TRBD1. With 2 bases clipped from V and 8 bases from J, the junction kept 11 bases outside the gene matches. This CDR3 is 16 amino acids long. Germline values: CDR1 LNHNV, CDR2 YYDKDF (reference sequence). CDR3 in DNA: TGTGCCACCAGCAGATCTTTGGGCAGGGGGCGAGATGAGCAGTTCTTC. Its translation: CATSRSLGRGRDEQFF.

This clonotype was seen only a few times. This chain connects TRBV10-3 to TRBJ2-1; D possibly corresponds to TRBD1 (5 bases). The CDR3 spans 18 residues. Trimming removed 2 bases from V and 12 bases from J, with 29 bases in between. CDR1 ENHRY and CDR2 SYGVKD come from the germline V gene. The CDR3 DNA sequence: TGTGCCATCAGTGAGACCCGCCCTGACAGTTTGAGCATCGTCGGGCAGTTCTTC. It is translated as CAISETRPDSLSIVGQFF.

The chain joins TRBV3-1 to TRBJ2-7; 9 bases are shared with TRBD2. Trimming took 2 bases from V and 5 from J; bases not matched to a gene: 7. Looked up from germline, CDR1 is LGHDT and CDR2 is YNNKEL (reference sequence). The CDR3 is 15 amino acids. The CDR3 spells CASSQRSAGGNEQYF. The CDR3 region has the DNA TGTGCCAGCAGCCAAAGATCGGCGGGGGGGAACGAGCAGTACTTC.

This clonotype was seen a few times. This rearrangement joins TRBV20-1 to TRBJ2-3, with D perhaps TRBD1 (6 bases). The CDR3 has 15 amino acids. Germline V gene sequence: CDR1 DFQATT, CDR2 SNEGSKA (reference sequence). Trimming pared 1 base from V and 1 base from J, leaving 12 bases between. The CDR3 nucleotides read TGCAGTGCTAGAGCCTCACAGGGAGGCACAGATACGCAGTATTTT. Translation: CSARASQGGTDTQYF.

The chain has TRBV20-1 and TRBJ2-3; 10 positions agree with TRBD2. Germline CDR1 DFQATT, CDR2 SNEGSKA (reference sequence). The CDR3 is made up of 16 amino acids. V trimming: 3 bases; J trimming: 0 bases; junction bases outside the gene matches: 6. CDR3 sequence reads: CSASRASGGSTDTQYF. Here the CDR3 DNA reads TGCAGTGCTAGCCGGGCTAGCGGGGGTAGCACAGATACGCAGTATTTT.

In its sample, this clonotype was seen many times. V usage is TRBV20-1 and J usage is TRBJ2-7; 8 nucleotides match TRBD2. The CDR3 sequence is 15 residues long. V shed 5 bases, J shed 5 bases, and the junction held 14 bases outside the gene matches. Per germline, CDR1 DFQATT and CDR2 SNEGSKA (reference sequence). CDR3 sequence (DNA): TGCAGTGCTCCCGCGAGCGGGAGACTAAGGAACGAGCAGTACTTC. Its translation is CSAPASGRLRNEQYF.

This clonotype was counted many times. CDR3 nucleotides: TGTGCCAGCTCCCCAGGGAGTAATTCACCCCTCCACTTT. It translates to CASSPGSNSPLHF. The rearrangement uses TRBV12-3 or TRBV12-4 and TRBJ1-6, with TRBD1 as a possible D gene (5 bases). The CDR3 consists of 13 residues. Trimming pared 8 bases from V and 6 bases from J, leaving 11 bases between.

This clonotype turned up a few times. The rearrangement links TRBV5-6 to TRBJ2-7; either TRBD1 or TRBD2 may fit D (5 bases each). The CDR3 covers 12 residues. Germline loops: CDR1 SGHDT, CDR2 YYEEEE. V lost 7 bases and J 1 base, leaving 9 bases between the germline ends. The CDR3 loop is CASGDGSYEQYF. As DNA, the CDR3 is TGTGCCAGCGGGGACGGGTCCTACGAGCAGTACTTC.

This clonotype was seen a few times. The chain joins TRBV5-1 to TRBJ2-1; TRBD1 is a possible D gene (6 bases). The ends were cut back, 0 bases at V and 6 bases at J, with 16 bases in the middle. Germline CDR1 and CDR2: SGHRS and YFSETQ. The CDR3 runs to 16 residues. The CDR3 reads CASSLGGLGFPNEQFF. In DNA form, the CDR3 reads TGCGCCAGCAGCTTGGGGGGGCTAGGGTTCCCCAATGAGCAGTTCTTC.

The gene calls are TRBV23-1 and TRBJ2-3, with D perhaps being TRBD1 or TRBD2 (6 bases each). TRBV23-1 belongs to the ORF category, with a function that is uncertain. Trimming pared 2 bases from V and 6 bases from J, leaving 15 bases between. This CDR3 spans 15 amino acids. Here the CDR3 reads CASSQGPGARDTQYF. In DNA, the CDR3 is TGCGCCAGCAGTCAAGGTCCGGGGGCGCGCGATACGCAGTATTTT.

The rearrangement joins TRBV20-1 to TRBJ2-2; TRBD2 agrees at 10 bases. The V gene end was trimmed by 3 bases and the J gene end by 6 bases; junction bases not matched to a gene: 10. Per germline, CDR1 DFQATT and CDR2 SNEGSKA (reference sequence). This CDR3 spans 16 amino acids. The CDR3 DNA reads as TGCAGTGCTAGGGGGGGACTAGCGTACGTTTCCGGGGAGCTGTTTTTT. This translates into CSARGGLAYVSGELFF.

In this sample, this clonotype turned up a few times. V is TRBV19 and J is TRBJ2-1; D is possibly TRBD1 (6 bases). Trimming cost V 6 bases and J 5 bases, with 14 bases left between them. This CDR3 comprises 14 residues. Germline loops: CDR1 LNHDA, CDR2 SQIVND (reference sequence). CDR3 in DNA: TGTGCCAGTAGAATCCGGGCAGGGGACAATGAGCAGTTCTTC. Its translation: CASRIRAGDNEQFF.

A few counts support this clonotype. This CDR3 is CASVARDTAVYF. CDR3 coding DNA: TGTGCCAGCGTCGCCAGGGATACAGCCGTATACTTC. The chain couples TRBV28 to TRBJ2-4, with D tentatively TRBD1 (5 bases). With 8 bases removed from V and 16 bases from J, the gap between germline ends came to 21 bases. Germline V CDR1 and CDR2: MDHEN, SYDVKM. This CDR3 region has 12 residues.